This entry lists 23 T cell receptor beta chains sequenced from one sample in a study of T-cell memory formation after mild COVID-19. Using its own MiXCR run on the 5' RACE reads, TCRdb lists one record per CDR3 protein. The repertoire holds roughly 150,000 distinct CDR3 sequences, with roughly 13% as singletons. The sample comprised PBMCs or a T cell subset sorted from them (not recorded which). The receptor source for this set is a young man who had mild COVID-19 (a few samples of this study predate the infection). Cell type and time point are not known.

This clonotype has only a few counts. The chain has TRBV7-3 and TRBJ2-3, with 8 bases aligning to TRBD2. With 7 bases clipped from V and 0 bases from J, the junction kept 3 bases outside the gene matches. Germline V gene lookup returns CDR1 SGHTA and CDR2 FQGTGA. This CDR3 is built from 14 residues. The CDR3 region has the DNA TGTGCCAGCAAAGCGGGGGCTAGCACAGATACGCAGTATTTT. Encoded protein: CASKAGASTDTQYF.

This clonotype was counted many times. The chain recombines TRBV15 with TRBJ2-5; D is possibly TRBD2 (5 bases). This CDR3 region has 15 residues. Germline CDR1 LNHNV, CDR2 YYDKDF (reference sequence). V dropped 4 bases and J dropped 5 bases, with 17 bases sitting between them. CDR3 nucleotide sequence: TGTGCCACCAGCAATCAGTTTTCCCCGGGGGAGACCCAGTACTTC. It is translated as CATSNQFSPGETQYF.

The V call is TRBV18, the J call TRBJ1-2; tentatively, D is TRBD1 (5 bases). Per germline, CDR1 KGHSH and CDR2 LQKENI. This CDR3 is 18 amino acids long. The ends were cut back, 3 bases at V and 3 bases at J, with 23 bases in the middle. The CDR3 here is CASSPISPGPTLDYGYTF. The CDR3 DNA is TGTGCCAGCTCACCGATAAGTCCGGGACCCACGCTGGACTATGGCTACACCTTC.

This chain uses TRBV11-2 with TRBJ2-6, with 12 bases aligning to TRBD1. This CDR3 has 18 amino acids. The V and J ends lost 4 bases and 3 bases, in that order; junction bases with no gene match: 7. CDR1 is SGHAT and CDR2 is FQNNGV in the germline V gene. In DNA, the CDR3 is TGTGCCAGCAGCTCCGTACGGGACAGGGGGCATGGGGCCAACGTCCTGACTTTC. Translating gives CASSSVRDRGHGANVLTF.

The sample holds a few counts of this clonotype. The V and J genes are TRBV6-6 and TRBJ2-7, with 8 bases fitting TRBD1. The CDR3 runs 15 residues. V trimming: 4 bases; J trimming: 4 bases; junction bases outside the gene matches: 9. Germline CDR1 is MNHNY and CDR2 is SVGAGI (reference sequence). The CDR3 bases are TGTGCCAGCAGTTCCCCGCGACAGGGGTTATACGAGCAGTACTTC. It yields the protein CASSSPRQGLYEQYF.

This clonotype was picked up many times. The chain joins TRBV7-2 to TRBJ2-1; TRBD1 matches 8 bases. The V and J ends lost 4 bases and 7 bases, in that order; junction bases with no gene match: 9. There are 15 residues in the CDR3. Germline V gene data show CDR1 as SGHTA and CDR2 as FQGNSA. This CDR3 is CASSSRTGSRNEQFF. The CDR3 nucleotides read TGTGCCAGCAGCTCCCGGACAGGGAGTCGGAATGAGCAGTTCTTC.

This clonotype was found a few times. The chain couples TRBV7-9 to TRBJ2-7; D unclear. Trimming removed 4 bases from V and 3 bases from J, with 13 bases in between. The germline CDR1 and CDR2 sequences are SEHNR and FQNEAQ (reference sequence). This CDR3 spans 14 amino acids. CDR3 DNA: TGTGCCAGCAGCTCCGCTCCAGACGGCTACGAGCAGTACTTC. Translating it yields CASSSAPDGYEQYF.

This clonotype appeared a few times. This chain links TRBV3-2 with TRBJ2-3; the table's D gene call, TRBD2, was not cross checked with the DNA. TRBV3-2 is reported as a pseudogene. This CDR3 spans 18 amino acids. The CDR3: CASSQDGTSGGAQDTQYF. For the CDR3, the DNA is TGTGCCAGCAGCCAAGATGGGACTAGCGGGGGGGCCCAGGATACGCAGTATTTT.

V and J are TRBV18 and TRBJ2-5; 7 bases align to TRBD1. Germline-derived CDR1 and CDR2 are KGHSH and LQKENI. Trimming at V came to 0 bases and at J to 2 bases, leaving 3 bases not matched to a gene. This CDR3 contains 15 residues. CDR3 residues: CASSPPGGPQETQYF. CDR3 nucleotides: TGTGCCAGCTCACCACCAGGGGGCCCGCAAGAGACCCAGTACTTC.

This clonotype was counted only a few times. This chain's CDR3 is CASSVTGTMNTEAFF. The CDR3, as DNA: TGTGCCAGCAGCGTGACAGGTACCATGAACACTGAAGCTTTCTTT. The chain recombines TRBV7-3 with TRBJ1-1, with a weak D call TRBD1 (6 bases). The CDR3 consists of 15 residues. Deletions cut 5 bases from V and 0 bases from J, with 13 bases between. Germline values: CDR1 SGHTA, CDR2 FQGTGA.

This chain links TRBV5-4 with TRBJ1-1; 8 positions match TRBD1. There are 14 residues in the CDR3. V lost 4 bases to trimming and J lost 3 bases; unmatched junction nucleotides: 5. The germline CDR1 and CDR2 sequences are SGHNT and YYREEE (reference sequence). DNA for the CDR3: TGTGCCAGCAGCCGGACAGGGACCTACACTGAAGCTTTCTTT. Its translation is CASSRTGTYTEAFF.

The CDR3 DNA sequence: TGCAGTGCTAGTCGCTCAGGCAGGGGGCTGGGCTACACCTTC. Translation: CSASRSGRGLGYTF. The gene calls are TRBV20-1 and TRBJ1-2, with 8 bases identical to TRBD1. Germline V CDR1 and CDR2: DFQATT, SNEGSKA (reference sequence). The CDR3 has 14 amino acids. V was pared by 3 bases and J by 8 bases, with 11 bases of the junction left unmatched.

Regarding this clonotype: An end of the junction does not agree with germline; a read error may underlie this. The CDR3 DNA is TGCAGTGCTAGGTCTCAGGGGACTCGGGTAGGGTTC. This encodes CSARSQGTRVGF. The V call is TRBV20-1, the J call TRBJ2-5; tentatively, D is TRBD1 or TRBD2 (6 bases each). Germline-derived CDR1 and CDR2 are DFQATT and SNEGSKA (reference sequence). CDR3 length: 12 residues.

This clonotype has more than one count but fewer than ten. The gene calls are TRBV28 and TRBJ2-7; 9 bases are shared with TRBD1. The CDR3 runs to 13 residues. V was pared by 7 bases and J by 6 bases, with 7 bases of the junction left unmatched. CDR1 is MDHEN and CDR2 is SYDVKM in the germline V gene. Here the CDR3 DNA reads TGTGCCAGCACCCCAGGGACAGGGTTCGAGCAGTACGTC. As protein: CASTPGTGFEQYV.

V is TRBV4-2 and J is TRBJ2-1, with no clear D. Trimming took 0 bases from V and 6 from J, leaving 9 bases between them. This CDR3 region has 14 residues. Germline assignment: CDR1 LGHNA and CDR2 YNFKEQ. The CDR3, as DNA: TGTGCCAGCAGCCAAGATAGAGGATCCAATGAGCAGTTCTTC. It is translated as CASSQDRGSNEQFF.

This clonotype was detected ten times or more. The chain employs TRBV2 and TRBJ1-2, with no clear D. CDR1 is SNHLY, CDR2 FYNNEI, per germline. Deletions cut 7 bases from V and 8 bases from J, with 17 bases between. CDR3 size: 13 residues. The CDR3 region is CASTLRRDTGYTF. In DNA, the CDR3 is TGTGCCAGCACCTTGCGAAGGGATACGGGCTACACCTTC.

This clonotype was found a few times. This chain uses TRBV7-3 with TRBJ1-2; the match to TRBD1 covers 7 bases. The CDR3 is 13 residues long. Germline V gives CDR1 SGHTA, CDR2 FQGTGA. V trimming: 5 bases; J trimming: 8 bases; junction bases outside the gene matches: 8. CDR3 sequence (DNA): TGTGCCAGCAGCGTGTTTGGGACAGTCGGCTACACCTTC. Its translation: CASSVFGTVGYTF.

In this sample, this clonotype turned up a few times. The V call is TRBV4-1, the J call TRBJ1-5, with D possibly TRBD1 on 6 matching bases. CDR3 length: 17 amino acids. V shed 6 bases and J shed 4 bases, with 22 bases lying between them. The germline gives CDR1 MGHRA, CDR2 YSYEKL. The CDR3 here is CASRTKIGQGLNQPQHF. The DNA of the CDR3 is TGCGCCAGCAGAACCAAGATAGGGCAGGGGCTTAATCAGCCCCAGCATTTT.

This clonotype was seen only a few times. The chain couples TRBV5-4 to TRBJ2-5; TRBD2 might be the D (6 bases). The V gene's germline CDR1 is SGHNT and CDR2 YYREEE (reference sequence). V was shortened by 5 bases and J by 5 bases, with 22 bases between the two germline ends. CDR3 length: 16 amino acids. The DNA for the CDR3 is TGTGCCAGCAGGGAGGGAAATCCAGGCTTTTCGGAGACCCAGTACTTC. It encodes CASREGNPGFSETQYF.

This rearrangement joins TRBV10-3 to TRBJ1-2; unclear D gene. The CDR3 totals 11 residues. Looked up from germline, CDR1 is ENHRY and CDR2 is SYGVKD. V lost 2 bases and J 8 bases, leaving 6 bases between the germline ends. The CDR3 loop is CAISEGTGYTF. The CDR3, as DNA: TGTGCCATCAGTGAGGGAACAGGCTACACCTTC.

In this sample, this clonotype turned up many times. J is TRBJ2-2 and V is TRBV7-2; D not resolved. CDR1 is SGHTA and CDR2 is FQGNSA in the germline V gene. The length of the CDR3 is 13 residues. Trimming stripped 4 bases from V and 7 bases from J, with 10 bases between. The CDR3 DNA follows: TGTGCCAGCAGCTCAGACTCGGGCGGGGAGCTGTTTTTT. Translated, it gives CASSSDSGGELFF.

DNA of the CDR3: TGTGCCAGCATTTATAACTACGAGCAGTACTTC. Its protein product is CASIYNYEQYF. V gene TRBV25-1 combines with J gene TRBJ2-7; D is unclear. V was clipped by 7 bases and J by 3 bases, with 7 bases between them. Germline V gene data show CDR1 as MGHDK and CDR2 as SYGVNS. The CDR3 is made up of 11 amino acids.

In its sample, this clonotype was seen a few times. This sequence joins TRBV6-5 and TRBJ1-2, with D unclear. The germline V gene has CDR1 MNHEY and CDR2 SVGAGI. The CDR3 spans 12 residues. V lost 5 bases and J 7 bases, leaving 11 bases between the germline ends. The CDR3 region has the DNA TGTGCCAGCAGTCAACACTCTGGTGGCTACACCTTC. Amino acids: CASSQHSGGYTF.